This section outlines one T cell receptor beta chain sequence together with its context. Its antigen is unknown. In the CD4+ fraction, cells were divided into CD45RA+ naive and CD45RA-negative memory subsets. These data come from a study of shared clonotypes between healthy human individuals. Study results and limitations: Non-shared clonotypes were found to have lower generation probabilities than the clonotypes that were shared by all four of the sorted-subset donors.

The CDR3 runs to 15 residues. CDR1 and CDR2 from the germline V gene are SGHNT and YYREEE (reference sequence). The ends were cut back, 1 base at V and 2 bases at J, with 13 bases in the middle. For sorted subsets, about 190 ng DNA per replicate equaled 30,000 or so T cell genomes. Generated by immunoSEQ multiplex PCR, the TCRdb table keeps only in-frame clones and is missing some. The table has some 2,000,000 clones, more than 90% seen once. Sequencing input: naive CD4+ T cells sorted from blood. As to subset: CD45RA+ positively selected. This rearrangement joins TRBV5-4 to TRBJ2-7; no clear D gene. This TCR was sampled from a young man in good health. CDR3 sequence: CASSLSPETTYEQYF. CDR3 DNA: TGTGCCAGCAGCTTGTCCCCCGAAACAACCTACGAGCAGTACTTC.